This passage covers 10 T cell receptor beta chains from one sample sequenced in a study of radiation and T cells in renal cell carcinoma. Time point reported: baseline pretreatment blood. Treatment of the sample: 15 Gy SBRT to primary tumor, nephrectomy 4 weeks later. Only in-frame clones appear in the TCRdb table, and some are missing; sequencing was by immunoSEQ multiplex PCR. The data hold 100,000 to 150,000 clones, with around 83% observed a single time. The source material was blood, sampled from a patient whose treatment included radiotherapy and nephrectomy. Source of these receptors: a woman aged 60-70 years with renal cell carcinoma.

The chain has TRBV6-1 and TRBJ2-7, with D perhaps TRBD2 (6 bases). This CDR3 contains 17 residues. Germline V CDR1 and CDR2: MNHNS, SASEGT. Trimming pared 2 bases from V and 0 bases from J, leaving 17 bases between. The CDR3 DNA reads TGTGCCAGCAGTGAACGGAGGGTAGCCGCATCCTCCTACGAGCAGTACTTC. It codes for CASSERRVAASSYEQYF.

In DNA, the CDR3 is TGCGCCAGCAGCCCCACTTTAGCGGCCAGCTCCTACAATGAGCAGTTCTTC. Translating gives CASSPTLAASSYNEQFF. V gene TRBV4-3 combines with J gene TRBJ2-1; D might be TRBD2 (6 bases). This CDR3 is 17 amino acids long. Germline CDR1 reads LGHNA; CDR2 reads YSLEER. With 4 bases removed from V and 0 bases from J, the gap between germline ends came to 16 bases.

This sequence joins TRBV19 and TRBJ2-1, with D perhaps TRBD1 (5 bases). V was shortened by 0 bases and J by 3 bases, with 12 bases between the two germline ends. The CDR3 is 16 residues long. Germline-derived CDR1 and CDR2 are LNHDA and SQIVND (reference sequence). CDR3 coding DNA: TGTGCCAGTAGTATAGACAGGGTGGCGATCTACAATGAGCAGTTCTTC. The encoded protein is CASSIDRVAIYNEQFF.

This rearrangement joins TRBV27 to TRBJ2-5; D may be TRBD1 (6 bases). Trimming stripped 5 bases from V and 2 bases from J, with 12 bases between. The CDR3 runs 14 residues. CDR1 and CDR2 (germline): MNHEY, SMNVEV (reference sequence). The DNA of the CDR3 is TGTGCCAGCAGTCGAAGGACAGAACAAGAGACCCAGTACTTC. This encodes CASSRRTEQETQYF.

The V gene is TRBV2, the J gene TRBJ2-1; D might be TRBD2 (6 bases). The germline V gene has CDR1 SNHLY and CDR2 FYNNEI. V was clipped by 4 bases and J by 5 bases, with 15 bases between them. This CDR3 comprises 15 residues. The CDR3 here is CASSVEVAVNNEQFF. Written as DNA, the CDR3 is TGTGCCAGCAGTGTCGAGGTAGCGGTGAACAATGAGCAGTTCTTC.

As DNA, the CDR3 is TGTGCCAGCAGTGTCCCGATCAGGAGCTCTGGAAACACCATATATTTT. It is translated as CASSVPIRSSGNTIYF. This chain links TRBV28 with TRBJ1-3; D unresolved. V was cut by 5 bases and J by 0 bases, with 14 bases left in between. Per the germline V gene, CDR1 is MDHEN and CDR2 is SYDVKM. The CDR3 sequence is 16 residues long.

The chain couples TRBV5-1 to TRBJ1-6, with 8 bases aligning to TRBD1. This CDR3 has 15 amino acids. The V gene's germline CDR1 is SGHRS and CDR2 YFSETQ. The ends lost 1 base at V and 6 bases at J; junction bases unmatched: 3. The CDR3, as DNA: TGCGCCAGCAGCTTGATGGGACAGGTTAATTCACCCCTCCACTTT. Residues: CASSLMGQVNSPLHF.

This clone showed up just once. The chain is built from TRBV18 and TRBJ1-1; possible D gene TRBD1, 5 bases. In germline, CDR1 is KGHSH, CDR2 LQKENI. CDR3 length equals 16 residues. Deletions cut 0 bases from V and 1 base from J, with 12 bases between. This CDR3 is CASSPPNGGRNTEAFF. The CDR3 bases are TGTGCCAGCTCACCACCGAACGGGGGAAGGAACACTGAAGCTTTCTTT.

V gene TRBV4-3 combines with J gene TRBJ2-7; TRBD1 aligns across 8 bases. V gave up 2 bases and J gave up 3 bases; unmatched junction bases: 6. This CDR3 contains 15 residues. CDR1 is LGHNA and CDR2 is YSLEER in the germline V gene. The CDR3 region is CASSQRTGNNYEQYF. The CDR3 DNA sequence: TGCGCCAGCAGCCAACGGACAGGGAACAACTACGAGCAGTACTTC.

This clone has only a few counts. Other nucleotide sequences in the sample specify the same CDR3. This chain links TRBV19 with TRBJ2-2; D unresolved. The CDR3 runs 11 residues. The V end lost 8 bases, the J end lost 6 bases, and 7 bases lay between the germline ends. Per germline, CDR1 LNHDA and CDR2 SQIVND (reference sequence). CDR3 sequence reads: CASSRAGELFF. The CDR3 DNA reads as TGTGCCAGTTCACGGGCCGGGGAGCTGTTTTTT.